This T cell receptor beta chain was sequenced during a study of blood T cell repertoires in COVID-19. Study summary: Samples came from the United States, Italy and Spain, spanning acute and convalescent COVID-19.

CDR1 and CDR2 (germline): MNHEY, SMNVEV (reference sequence). The V gene lost 1 base and the J gene lost 7 bases, with 10 bases spanning the gap. The CDR3 has 13 amino acids. Clones were read by immunoSEQ multiplex PCR, and TCRdb kept only the in-frame ones, dropping some. The data hold some 200,000 clones, with 83% observed a single time. The TCR comes from a woman in her forties or fifties who had been exposed to COVID-19. Specimen: PBMCs or T cells enriched from blood (not recorded which). The chain couples TRBV27 to TRBJ1-1, with D possibly matching TRBD1 (5 bases). CDR3 DNA: TGTGCCAGCAGTTTATGGGGCAATAGTGAAGCTTTCTTT. It translates to CASSLWGNSEAFF.